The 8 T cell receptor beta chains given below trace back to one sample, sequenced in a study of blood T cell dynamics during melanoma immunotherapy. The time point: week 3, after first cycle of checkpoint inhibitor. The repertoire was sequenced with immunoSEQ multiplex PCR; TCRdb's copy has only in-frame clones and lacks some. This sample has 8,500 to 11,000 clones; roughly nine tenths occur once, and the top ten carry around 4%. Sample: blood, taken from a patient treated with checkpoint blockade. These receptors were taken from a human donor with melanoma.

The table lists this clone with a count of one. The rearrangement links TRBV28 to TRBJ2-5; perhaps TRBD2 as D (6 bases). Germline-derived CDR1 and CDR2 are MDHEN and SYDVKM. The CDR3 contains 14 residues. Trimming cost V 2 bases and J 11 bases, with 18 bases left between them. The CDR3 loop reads CASSLTGEGREQYF. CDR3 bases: TGTGCCAGCAGTTTAACGGGAGAGGGCCGAGAGCAGTACTTC.

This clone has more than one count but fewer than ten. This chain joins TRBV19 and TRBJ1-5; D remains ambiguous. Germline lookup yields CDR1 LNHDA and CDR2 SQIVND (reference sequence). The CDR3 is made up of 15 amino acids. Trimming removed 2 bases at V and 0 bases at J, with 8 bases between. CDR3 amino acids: CASSILHGSNQPQHF. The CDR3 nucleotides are TGTGCCAGTAGTATATTACACGGTAGCAATCAGCCCCAGCATTTT.

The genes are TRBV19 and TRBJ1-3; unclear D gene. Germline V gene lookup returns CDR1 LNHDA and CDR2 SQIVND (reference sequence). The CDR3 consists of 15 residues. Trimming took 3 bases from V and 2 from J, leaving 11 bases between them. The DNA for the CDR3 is TGTGCCAGTAGTATGGCAGGACTCGCTGGAAACACCATATATTTT. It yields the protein CASSMAGLAGNTIYF. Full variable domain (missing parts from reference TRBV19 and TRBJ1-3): DGGITQSPKYLFRKEGQNVTLSCEQNLNHDAMYWYRQDPGQGLRLIYYSQIVNDFQKGDIAEGYSVSREKKESFPLTVTSAQKNPTAFYLCASSMAGLAGNTIYFGEGSWLTVV.

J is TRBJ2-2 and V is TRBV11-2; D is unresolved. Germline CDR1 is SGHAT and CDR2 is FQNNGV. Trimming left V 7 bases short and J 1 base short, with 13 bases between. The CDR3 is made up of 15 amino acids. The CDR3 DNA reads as TGTGCCAGCATGGGTGGTTTTCTGAACACCGGGGAGCTGTTTTTT. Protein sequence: CASMGGFLNTGELFF.

The CDR3: CASSYGAPSRDTQYF. The CDR3 DNA reads TGTGCCAGCAGTTACGGCGCACCATCGAGGGATACGCAGTATTTT. V is TRBV6-6 and J is TRBJ2-3; D call uncertain. Between the trimmed V and J ends, which lost 2 bases and 6 bases, there was a span of 15 bases. Looked up from germline, CDR1 is MNHNY and CDR2 is SVGAGI (reference sequence). This CDR3 is built from 15 residues.

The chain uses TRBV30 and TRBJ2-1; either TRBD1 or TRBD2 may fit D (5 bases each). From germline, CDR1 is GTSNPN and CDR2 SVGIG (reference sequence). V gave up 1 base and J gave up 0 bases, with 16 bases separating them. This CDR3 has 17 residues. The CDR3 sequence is CAWSGRTGPHSYNEQFF. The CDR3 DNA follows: TGTGCCTGGAGTGGCCGAACGGGACCTCACTCCTACAATGAGCAGTTCTTC.

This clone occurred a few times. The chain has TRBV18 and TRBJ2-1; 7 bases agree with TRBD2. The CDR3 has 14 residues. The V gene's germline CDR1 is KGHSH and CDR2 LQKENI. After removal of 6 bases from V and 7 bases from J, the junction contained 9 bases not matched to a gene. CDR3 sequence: CASSQSGKQNEQFF. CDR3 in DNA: TGTGCCAGCTCCCAGAGCGGGAAACAGAATGAGCAGTTCTTC.

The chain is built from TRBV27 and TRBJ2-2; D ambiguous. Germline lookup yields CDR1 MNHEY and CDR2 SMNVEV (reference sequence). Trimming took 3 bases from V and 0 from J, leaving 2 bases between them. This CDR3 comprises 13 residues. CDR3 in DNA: TGTGCCAGCAGTTTGACGAACACCGGGGAGCTGTTTTTT. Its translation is CASSLTNTGELFF.